The 32 T cell receptor beta chains reported below all come from one sample, sequenced in a study of T cell responses to AZD1222 COVID-19 vaccine. Using immunoSEQ multiplex PCR, the repertoire was profiled, and TCRdb retains in-frame clones only, with some absent. Of 95,000 to 150,000 clones in the sample, roughly 87% were seen once. Sample: peripheral blood, taken on day 0 of AZD1222 vaccination. The receptor set was obtained from an adult in good health.

The genes are TRBV4-1 and TRBJ1-6, with 8 positions matching TRBD1. Germline loops: CDR1 MGHRA, CDR2 YSYEKL. V lost 1 base, J lost 9 bases, and 8 bases stayed unmatched. The CDR3 has 16 amino acids. CDR3 sequence: CASSQAVGQGGSPLHF. CDR3 nucleotides: TGCGCCAGCAGCCAAGCGGTAGGACAGGGAGGTTCACCCCTCCACTTT.

The chain couples TRBV7-2 to TRBJ2-6; a weak D match, TRBD1 (5 bases). The CDR3 has 15 residues. From germline, CDR1 is SGHTA and CDR2 FQGNSA. Trimming removed 6 bases from V and 4 bases from J, with 13 bases in between. DNA of the CDR3: TGTGCCAGCAGTTCAGGGTTTCCCGGGGCCAACGTCCTGACTTTC. Protein sequence: CASSSGFPGANVLTF.

The chain couples TRBV7-2 to TRBJ2-5; D is undetermined. V was shortened by 0 bases and J by 0 bases, with 5 bases between the two germline ends. Germline V gives CDR1 SGHTA, CDR2 FQGNSA. This CDR3 spans 14 amino acids. In DNA, the CDR3 is TGTGCCAGCAGCTTAGCTGGGAACCAAGAGACCCAGTACTTC. It translates to CASSLAGNQETQYF.

The gene calls are TRBV9 and TRBJ2-5, with 9 bases fitting TRBD2. The V and J ends lost 3 bases and 7 bases, in that order; junction bases with no gene match: 10. CDR1 and CDR2 (germline): SGDLS, YYNGEE. The CDR3 consists of 15 residues. CDR3 DNA sequence: TGTGCCAGCAGCGACCCGGCGGGGGGGTCGGGGACCCAGTACTTC. This encodes CASSDPAGGSGTQYF.

The chain employs TRBV7-3 and TRBJ2-1; TRBD1 matches at 8 bases. V shed 2 bases, J shed 2 bases, and the junction held 2 bases outside the gene matches. The length of the CDR3 is 15 residues. CDR1 is SGHTA and CDR2 is FQGTGA in the germline V gene. CDR3 protein: CASSLAGGTYNEQFF. CDR3 nucleotide sequence: TGTGCCAGCAGCTTAGCAGGGGGCACCTACAATGAGCAGTTCTTC. Based on the CDR3 plus reference TRBV7-3 and TRBJ2-1, the full variable domain is GAGVSQTPSNKVTEKGKYVELRCDPISGHTALYWYRQSLGQGPEFLIYFQGTGAADDSGLPNDRFFAVRPEGSVSTLKIQRTERGDSAVYLCASSLAGGTYNEQFFGPGTRLTVL.

This clone was found once. J is TRBJ2-5 and V is TRBV7-3; no reliable D call. The V end was cut by 2 bases, the J end by 1 base, with 5 bases between. The CDR3 has 13 amino acids. Looked up from germline, CDR1 is SGHTA and CDR2 is FQGTGA. The CDR3: CASSLGPQETQYF. In nucleotides, the CDR3 is TGTGCCAGCAGCTTAGGACCCCAAGAGACCCAGTACTTC.

This clone was observed a handful of times. The rearrangement links TRBV2 to TRBJ2-4; 11 bases fit TRBD2. Trimming cost V 5 bases and J 13 bases; bases outside gene matches: 7. Germline V lookup: CDR1 SNHLY, CDR2 FYNNEI. This CDR3 contains 13 residues. The DNA for the CDR3 is TGTGCCAGCAGTACCGGGACTAGCGGACCCCAGTACTTC. Residues: CASSTGTSGPQYF.

The chain links TRBV6-6 to TRBJ1-5; D is undetermined. This CDR3 comprises 14 residues. V shed 0 bases and J shed 3 bases, with 6 bases lying between them. Germline V gene sequence: CDR1 MNHNY, CDR2 SVGAGI (reference sequence). The CDR3 loop reads CASSYSNTNQPQHF. CDR3 sequence (DNA): TGTGCCAGCAGTTACTCGAACACCAATCAGCCCCAGCATTTT.

The J gene is TRBJ2-7, the V gene TRBV11-1; perhaps D is TRBD1 or TRBD2 (5 bases each). V lost 0 bases and J 5 bases, leaving 14 bases between the germline ends. Germline V lookup: CDR1 SGHAT, CDR2 FQDESV (reference sequence). The CDR3 length is 15 residues. DNA for the CDR3: TGTGCCAGCAGCTTAGCGCCCGGGGCTCCTAACGAGCAGTACTTC. This translates into CASSLAPGAPNEQYF.

V usage is TRBV6-5 and J usage is TRBJ1-2, with 7 positions matching TRBD1. This CDR3 is built from 13 residues. V lost 2 bases, J lost 5 bases, and 2 bases stayed unmatched. The germline gives CDR1 MNHEY, CDR2 SVGAGI. The CDR3 spells CASSYQGVYGYTF. The CDR3 coding sequence is TGTGCCAGCAGTTACCAGGGGGTGTATGGCTACACCTTC.

This chain connects TRBV7-8 to TRBJ1-3, with unresolved D. Trimming took off 2 bases at V and 1 base at J, with 12 bases between the two ends. Germline values: CDR1 SGHVS, CDR2 FQNEAQ. CDR3 length equals 16 residues. Here the CDR3 reads CASSLRVELSGNTIYF. In DNA form, the CDR3 reads TGTGCCAGCAGCTTAAGGGTGGAGCTATCTGGAAACACCATATATTTT.

This clone appeared a few times. This chain joins TRBV2 and TRBJ1-6; TRBD1 matches at 9 bases. The CDR3 spans 14 residues. The germline V gene has CDR1 SNHLY and CDR2 FYNNEI. V lost 6 bases, J lost 8 bases, and 5 bases stayed unmatched. The CDR3 protein is CASRGWTGDSPLHF. CDR3 bases: TGTGCCAGCAGAGGCTGGACAGGGGATTCACCCCTCCACTTT.

The gene calls are TRBV20-1 and TRBJ1-3, with D uncertain. The V gene's germline CDR1 is DFQATT and CDR2 SNEGSKA (reference sequence). This CDR3 spans 14 amino acids. V was cut by 3 bases and J by 5 bases, with 14 bases left in between. The CDR3 loop is CSASAETGRNTIYF. CDR3 DNA: TGCAGTGCTAGTGCCGAGACTGGCCGAAACACCATATATTTT.

The V and J genes are TRBV7-2 and TRBJ1-1; D is ambiguous. The germline V gene encodes CDR1 SGHTA and CDR2 FQGNSA. CDR3 length equals 15 residues. The V and J ends lost 1 base and 8 bases respectively, with 17 bases between them. This chain's CDR3 is CASSLGLWHPEEAFF. The CDR3, as DNA: TGTGCCAGCAGCTTAGGGTTGTGGCATCCCGAAGAAGCTTTCTTT.

V gene TRBV2 combines with J gene TRBJ2-5; D is uncertain. V was pared by 4 bases and J by 5 bases, with 5 bases between. This CDR3 has 11 residues. Germline assignment: CDR1 SNHLY and CDR2 FYNNEI. The CDR3 coding sequence is TGTGCCAGCAGTGGAGAGGAGACCCAGTACTTC. Translating it yields CASSGEETQYF.

The chain is built from TRBV4-3 and TRBJ1-2; 7 bases line up with TRBD1. Germline CDR1 LGHNA, CDR2 YSLEER. After removal of 3 bases from V and 3 bases from J, the junction contained 7 bases not matched to a gene. The CDR3 totals 15 residues. Here the CDR3 reads CASSQRTGTDYGYTF. CDR3 in DNA: TGCGCCAGCAGCCAGAGGACCGGGACAGACTATGGCTACACCTTC.

V gene TRBV6-2 or TRBV6-3 combines with J gene TRBJ2-1; tentatively, D is TRBD2 (7 bases). This CDR3 region has 14 residues. The ends were cut back, 1 base at V and 6 bases at J, with 10 bases in the middle. Looked up from germline, CDR1 is MNHEY and CDR2 is SVGEGT. CDR3 residues: CASSYLGGANEQFF. In DNA, the CDR3 is TGTGCCAGCAGTTACTTAGGGGGGGCCAATGAGCAGTTCTTC.

Concerning this clone itself: Other nucleotide sequences from this sample produce the same CDR3. The J gene is TRBJ2-7, the V gene TRBV9; 9 bases align to TRBD1. The V segment lost 0 bases and the J segment 4 bases; nucleotides outside the gene matches: 2. The CDR3 length is 14 residues. The V gene's germline CDR1 is SGDLS and CDR2 YYNGEE. In nucleotides, the CDR3 is TGTGCCAGCAGCGTAGGAGACAGGGGGTACGAGCAGTACTTC. Residues: CASSVGDRGYEQYF.

CDR3 residues: CASSSSGGYYNEQFF. Written as DNA, the CDR3 is TGTGCCAGCAGCTCTAGCGGGGGCTACTACAATGAGCAGTTCTTC. V usage is TRBV7-2 and J usage is TRBJ2-1; TRBD2 matches 10 bases. The CDR3 has 15 residues. Germline CDR1 is SGHTA and CDR2 is FQGNSA. V was pared by 4 bases and J by 3 bases, with 3 bases of the junction left unmatched.

The gene calls are TRBV7-2 and TRBJ1-2, with TRBD1 matching 10 bases. From germline, CDR1 is SGHTA and CDR2 FQGNSA. CDR3 length equals 14 residues. Unmatched junction bases numbered 6, after V lost 5 bases and J lost 6 bases. The CDR3 region has the DNA TGTGCCAGCAGCGACCTGACAGGGGGCGATGGCTACACCTTC. Translated: CASSDLTGGDGYTF.

The chain uses TRBV2 and TRBJ2-3; the match to TRBD2 covers 7 bases. The CDR3 length is 15 residues. The V gene end was trimmed by 7 bases and the J gene end by 4 bases; junction bases not matched to a gene: 11. CDR1 SNHLY and CDR2 FYNNEI come from the germline V gene. The CDR3: CASKSNGGGADTQYF. The CDR3, as DNA: TGTGCCAGCAAAAGCAACGGGGGAGGGGCAGATACGCAGTATTTT.

As concerns this clone: One junction end disagrees with the germline gene, perhaps due to a read error. The chain employs TRBV7-7 and TRBJ2-3, with 10 bases fitting TRBD2. Germline loops: CDR1 SSHAT, CDR2 FNYEAQ (reference sequence). The CDR3 is made up of 17 amino acids. DNA for the CDR3: TGTGCTAGCAGCTTAGGAGGAGCGGGGGGGCTGGCGGATACGCAGTATTTT. Its protein product is CASSLGGAGGLADTQYF. Drawing the rest from reference TRBV7-7 and TRBJ2-3, the complete variable domain is GAGVSQSPRYKVTKRGQDVTLRCDPISSHATLYWYQQALGQGPEFLTYFNYEAQPDKSGLPSDRFSAERPEGSISTLTIQRTEQRDSAMYRCASSLGGAGGLADTQYFGPGTRLTVL.

The chain links TRBV10-3 to TRBJ1-6, with 10 bases matching TRBD1. After removal of 3 bases from V and 8 bases from J, the junction contained 4 bases not matched to a gene. Germline V gene lookup returns CDR1 ENHRY and CDR2 SYGVKD. CDR3 length: 15 amino acids. CDR3 loop: CAISEGGTGDSPLHF. In DNA, the CDR3 is TGTGCCATCAGTGAAGGAGGGACAGGGGATTCACCCCTCCACTTT.

V and J are TRBV11-2 and TRBJ2-7; 11 bases map to TRBD2. This CDR3 contains 15 residues. Germline CDR1 and CDR2: SGHAT and FQNNGV. J lost 2 bases, V lost 6 bases, and 6 bases had no gene match. For the CDR3, the DNA is TGTGCCAGCAGTTATCTAGCGGGAGGACCCTACGAGCAGTACTTC. Its translation is CASSYLAGGPYEQYF. Supplemented by reference TRBV11-2 and TRBJ2-7, the full variable domain reads EAGVAQSPRYKIIEKRQSVAFWCNPISGHATLYWYQQILGQGPKLLIQFQNNGVVDDSQLPKDRFSAERLKGVDSTLKIQPAKLEDSAVYLCASSYLAGGPYEQYFGPGTRLTVT.

This chain connects TRBV6-2 or TRBV6-3 to TRBJ1-2; TRBD1 matches 8 bases. Germline CDR1 reads MNHEY; CDR2 reads SVGEGT. Trimming took 0 bases from V and 4 from J; bases not matched to a gene: 16. CDR3 length: 19 residues. The DNA for the CDR3 is TGTGCCAGCAGTTACTCGAAAGCCCAGGGGGCTAGCCGGTCCTATGGCTACACCTTC. Translating gives CASSYSKAQGASRSYGYTF.

The rearrangement joins TRBV6-5 to TRBJ2-7; D unresolved. With 5 bases removed from V and 7 bases from J, the gap between germline ends came to 15 bases. This CDR3 has 13 amino acids. Germline V gene sequence: CDR1 MNHEY, CDR2 SVGAGI. Here the CDR3 DNA reads TGTGCCAGCAGTCCATATCGGACGCTGGAGCAGTACTTC. Translating gives CASSPYRTLEQYF.

The DNA of the CDR3 is TGCGCCAGCAGTCAATGGTGGGAGACCCAGTACTTC. Its protein is CASSQWWETQYF. The chain joins TRBV23-1 to TRBJ2-5; D gene uncertain. TRBV23-1 is marked as an open reading frame, function uncertain. The CDR3 length is 12 residues. V was shortened by 1 base and J by 5 bases, with 5 bases between the two germline ends.

V gene TRBV6-1 combines with J gene TRBJ1-2; 11 bases map to TRBD1. The V segment lost 1 base and the J segment 6 bases; nucleotides outside the gene matches: 7. Germline V gene lookup returns CDR1 MNHNS and CDR2 SASEGT. CDR3 size: 16 residues. The CDR3 spells CASSEVPGQGVHGYTF. In nucleotides, the CDR3 is TGTGCCAGCAGTGAAGTACCGGGACAGGGGGTTCATGGCTACACCTTC.

This clone appeared a single time. The genes are TRBV28 and TRBJ1-1, with 7 bases matching TRBD1. Trimming at V came to 6 bases and at J to 6 bases, leaving 7 bases not matched to a gene. The germline gives CDR1 MDHEN, CDR2 SYDVKM. The CDR3 sequence is 13 residues long. The CDR3 loop reads CASRPDRASEAFF. CDR3 DNA: TGTGCCAGCAGACCCGACAGGGCATCTGAAGCTTTCTTT.

The V gene is TRBV5-4, the J gene TRBJ2-7, with D tentatively TRBD2 (6 bases). The CDR3 is made up of 12 amino acids. V was trimmed by 0 bases and J by 6 bases, leaving 7 bases between them. From germline, CDR1 is SGHNT and CDR2 YYREEE (reference sequence). The CDR3 DNA reads TGTGCCAGCAGCTTGGGAGCGGGCGAGCAGTACTTC. Protein product: CASSLGAGEQYF.

In this sample, this clone turned up many times. Other DNA sequences in the sample encode the same CDR3. The V and J genes are TRBV28 and TRBJ2-3; a weak D match, TRBD2 (6 bases). The CDR3 loop spans 15 amino acids. CDR1 MDHEN and CDR2 SYDVKM come from the germline V gene. The V gene lost 3 bases and the J gene lost 2 bases, with 12 bases spanning the gap. CDR3 in amino acids: CASSLPSGLTDTQYF. In nucleotides, the CDR3 is TGTGCCAGCAGTTTGCCGTCGGGACTCACAGATACGCAGTATTTT. Full variable domain (missing parts from reference TRBV28 and TRBJ2-3): DVKVTQSSRYLVKRTGEKVFLECVQDMDHENMFWYRQDPGLGLRLIYFSYDVKMKEKGDIPEGYSVSREKKERFSLILESASTNQTSMYLCASSLPSGLTDTQYFGPGTRLTVL.

The CDR3 region has the DNA TGCGCCAGCAGCCAAGATTGGTCGTATGAGCAGTTCTTC. The encoded protein is CASSQDWSYEQFF. V gene TRBV4-1 combines with J gene TRBJ2-1; D is undetermined. V was shortened by 0 bases and J by 8 bases, with 8 bases between the two germline ends. This CDR3 is built from 13 residues. From germline, CDR1 is MGHRA and CDR2 YSYEKL.